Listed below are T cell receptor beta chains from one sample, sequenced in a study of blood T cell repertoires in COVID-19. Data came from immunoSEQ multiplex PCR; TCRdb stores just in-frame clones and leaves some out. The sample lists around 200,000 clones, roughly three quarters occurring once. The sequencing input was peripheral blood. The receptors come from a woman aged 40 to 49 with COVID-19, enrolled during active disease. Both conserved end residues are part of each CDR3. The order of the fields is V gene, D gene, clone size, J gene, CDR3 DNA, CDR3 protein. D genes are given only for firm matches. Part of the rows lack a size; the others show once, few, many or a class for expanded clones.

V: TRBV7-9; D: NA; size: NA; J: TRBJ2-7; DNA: TGTGCCAGCAGCTTAACAGGGACTACCTACGAGCAGTACTTC; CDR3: CASSLTGTTYEQYF
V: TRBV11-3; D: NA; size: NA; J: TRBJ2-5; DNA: TGTGCCAGCAGCTTAGCCCCAATGGAGACCCAGTACTTC; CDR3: CASSLAPMETQYF
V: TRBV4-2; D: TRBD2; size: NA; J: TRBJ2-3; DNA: TGTGCCAGCAGCTCCCGACTAGCGGGGGGCGCCAAGGTAGATACGCAGTATTTT; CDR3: CASSSRLAGGAKVDTQYF
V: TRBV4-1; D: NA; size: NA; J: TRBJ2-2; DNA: TGCGCCAGCAGCCAAGATTCGGCGAGGACCGGGGAGCTGTTTTTT; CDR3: CASSQDSARTGELFF
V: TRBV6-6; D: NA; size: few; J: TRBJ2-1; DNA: TGTGCCAGCAGTTACGAAGCCTCCTCCTACAATGAGCAGTTCTTC; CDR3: CASSYEASSYNEQFF
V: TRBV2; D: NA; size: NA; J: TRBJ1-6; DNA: TGTGCCACATCGACGGCGAGGAATTCACCCCTCCACTTT; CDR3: CATSTARNSPLHF
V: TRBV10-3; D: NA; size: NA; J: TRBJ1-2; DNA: TGTGCCATCAGTGGGACAGCGCTTAACTATGGCTACACCTTC; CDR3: CAISGTALNYGYTF
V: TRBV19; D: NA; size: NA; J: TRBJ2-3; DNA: TGTGCCAGTAGTGGCCGACACATCACAGATACGCAGTATTTT; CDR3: CASSGRHITDTQYF
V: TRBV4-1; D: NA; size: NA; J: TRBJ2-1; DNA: TGCGCCAGCAGCCAGACAGTCAGGCTCAACAATGAGCAGTTCTTC; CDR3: CASSQTVRLNNEQFF
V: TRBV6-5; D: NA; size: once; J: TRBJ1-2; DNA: TGTGCCAGCAGTTCCCTGGGGGGGAACCACTATGGCTACACCTTC; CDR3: CASSSLGGNHYGYTF
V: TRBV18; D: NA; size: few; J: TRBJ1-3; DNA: TGTGCCAGCTCACCTTACGGACGGGAGAACACCATATATTTT; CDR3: CASSPYGRENTIYF
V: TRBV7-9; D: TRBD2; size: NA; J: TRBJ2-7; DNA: TGTGCCAGCAGCCTCAACCCTCGGACTAGCGTATCCTACGAGCAGTACTTC; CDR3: CASSLNPRTSVSYEQYF
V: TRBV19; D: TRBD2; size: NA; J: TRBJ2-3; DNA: TGTGCCAGCTCACTGAATAGCGGGAGGGCAGATACGCAGTATTTT; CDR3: CASSLNSGRADTQYF
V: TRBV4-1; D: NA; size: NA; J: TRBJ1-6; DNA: TGCGCCAGCAGCCAAGTTGACATGGGATTCAGCGGAAATTCACCCCTCCACTTT; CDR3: CASSQVDMGFSGNSPLHF
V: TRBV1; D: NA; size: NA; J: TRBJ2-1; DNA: TGCACCAGCAGCCAAAAGGGGATGAATGAGCAGTTCTTC; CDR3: CTSSQKGMNEQFF
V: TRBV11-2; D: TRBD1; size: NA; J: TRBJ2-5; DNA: TGTGCCAGCAGCTTTAACAGGGGACAAGAGACCCAGTACTTC; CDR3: CASSFNRGQETQYF
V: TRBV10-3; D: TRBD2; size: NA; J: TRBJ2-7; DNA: TGTGCCATCAGTGATGGACCGGGACTAGAAAAGAACGAGCAGTACTTC; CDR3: CAISDGPGLEKNEQYF
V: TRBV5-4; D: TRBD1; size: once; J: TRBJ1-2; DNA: TGTGCCAGCAGCCACGGGACAGGGACTTTGTTAGGCTACACCTTC; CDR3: CASSHGTGTLLGYTF
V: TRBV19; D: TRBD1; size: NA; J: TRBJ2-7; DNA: TGTGCCACCGGGACAGGTATTTCCTACGAGCAGTACTTC; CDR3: CATGTGISYEQYF
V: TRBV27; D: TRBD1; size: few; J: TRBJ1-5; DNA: TGTGCCAGCAGGGGGGGACAGGGAAGTCAGCCCCAGCATTTT; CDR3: CASRGGQGSQPQHF
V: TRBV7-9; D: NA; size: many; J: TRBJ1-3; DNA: TGTGCCAGCGTCAGGGCTCAAGGGGGAAACACCATATATTTT; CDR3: CASVRAQGGNTIYF
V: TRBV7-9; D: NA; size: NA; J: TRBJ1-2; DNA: TGTGCCAGCAGCCGCACCGACAGATATAACTATGGCTACACCTTC; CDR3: CASSRTDRYNYGYTF
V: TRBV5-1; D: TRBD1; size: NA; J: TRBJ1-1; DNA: TGCGCCAGCAGCCCGAGTCCTGCAGGGGGCGGCACTGAAGCTTTCTTT; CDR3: CASSPSPAGGGTEAFF
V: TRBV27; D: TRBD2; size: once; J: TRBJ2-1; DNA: TGTGCCAGCAGTTTATTAGGGAAAACCCGGACTAGCGGGGGGGCAGGCGAGCAGTTCTTC; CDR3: CASSLLGKTRTSGGAGEQFF
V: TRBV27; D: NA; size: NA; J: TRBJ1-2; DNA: TGTGCCAGCAGTTTAACGCAGCAGGGCTATGGCTACACCTTC; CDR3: CASSLTQQGYGYTF
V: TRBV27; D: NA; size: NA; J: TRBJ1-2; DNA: TGTGCCAGCAAGGGTCTGGGGCAGGTGACCTATGGCTACACCTTC; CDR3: CASKGLGQVTYGYTF
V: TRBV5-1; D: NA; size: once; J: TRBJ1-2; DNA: TGCGCCAGCAGCCCGGAGACAGATGGCTACACCTTC; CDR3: CASSPETDGYTF
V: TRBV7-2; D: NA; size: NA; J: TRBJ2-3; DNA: TGTGCCAGCAGCTTAGGAGCCGTATCAGATACGCAGTATTTT; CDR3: CASSLGAVSDTQYF
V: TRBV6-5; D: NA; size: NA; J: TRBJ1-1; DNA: TGTGCCACAACCCCACAGGGATGGTACACTGAAGCTTTCTTT; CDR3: CATTPQGWYTEAFF
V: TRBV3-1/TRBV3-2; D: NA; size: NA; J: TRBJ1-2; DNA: TGTGCCAGCAGCCAAGAAGGCTCAGGGAACTATGGCTACACCTTC; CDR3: CASSQEGSGNYGYTF
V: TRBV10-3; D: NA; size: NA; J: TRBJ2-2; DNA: TGTGCCATCGGGCGTGACCCCGGGGAGCTGTTTTTT; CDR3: CAIGRDPGELFF